These 11 T cell receptor beta chains were sequenced from one sample in a study of T cells in Graves' hyperthyroidism and ophthalmopathy. Researchers took RNA transcripts and amplified the TCR beta CDR3 regions from them. First-round RT-PCR targeting the TCR CDR3 was performed with the HTBI primer set. TCRdb re-called the multiplex PCR reads with MiXCR, one entry per CDR3 protein. Among 200,000 to 250,000 distinct CDR3 sequences, about a sixth were seen once, and the ten largest hold 53%. Material for sequencing was blood. These receptors all come from a woman aged 45-65 years with Graves' hyperthyroidism.

In this sample, this clonotype turned up once. V gene TRBV2 combines with J gene TRBJ1-1; D uncertain. The CDR3 runs to 15 residues. Trimming removed 4 bases at V and 1 base at J, with 13 bases between. Germline CDR1 and CDR2: SNHLY and FYNNEI. CDR3 bases: TGTGCCAGCAGTGTTTTGGAGGGTGGGAACACTGAAGCTTTCTTT. It encodes CASSVLEGGNTEAFF. Full variable domain (missing parts from reference TRBV2 and TRBJ1-1): EPEVTQTPSHQVTQMGQEVILRCVPISNHLYFYWYRQILGQKVEFLVSFYNNEISEKSEIFDDQFSVERPDGSNFTLKIRSTKLEDSAMYFCASSVLEGGNTEAFFGQGTRLTVV.

The chain recombines TRBV7-9 with TRBJ1-1; unclear D gene. The CDR3 extends over 13 amino acids. Between the trimmed V and J ends, which lost 1 base and 6 bases, there was a span of 9 bases. CDR1 and CDR2 from the germline V gene are SEHNR and FQNEAQ (reference sequence). The CDR3 DNA is TGTGCCAGCAGCTTAGGGGGATCCGCTGAAGCTTTCTTT. This gives the protein CASSLGGSAEAFF.

This clonotype was seen many times. The rearrangement uses TRBV24-1 and TRBJ2-2; unclear D gene. V lost 7 bases to trimming and J lost 5 bases, with 7 bases between them. CDR3 length: 12 residues. The V gene's germline CDR1 is KGHDR and CDR2 SFDVKD. The chain's CDR3 is CATRKRTGELFF. CDR3 in DNA: TGTGCCACCAGGAAGAGGACCGGGGAGCTGTTTTTT.

This clonotype showed up many times. The V and J genes are TRBV20-1 and TRBJ2-1, with unresolved D. The CDR3 has 14 amino acids. CDR1 is DFQATT and CDR2 is SNEGSKA in the germline V gene (reference sequence). For the CDR3, the DNA is TGCAGAGTTGACGGTGGCCTTTCCTACAATGAGCAGTTCTTC. Residues: CRVDGGLSYNEQFF.

In its sample, this clonotype was seen a few times. This rearrangement joins TRBV10-3 to TRBJ2-1, with TRBD2 matching 13 bases. This CDR3 has 14 residues. The germline CDR1 and CDR2 sequences are ENHRY and SYGVKD. V lost 6 bases to trimming and J lost 6 bases; unmatched junction nucleotides: 2. The chain's CDR3 is CAISGTSGTNEQFF. Here the CDR3 DNA reads TGTGCCATCAGCGGGACTAGCGGGACCAATGAGCAGTTCTTC.

This clonotype was recorded many times. J is TRBJ2-7 and V is TRBV20-1; D unresolved. This CDR3 region has 13 residues. Trimming removed 5 bases at V and 2 bases at J, with 13 bases between. Germline CDR1 and CDR2: DFQATT and SNEGSKA (reference sequence). The CDR3 nucleotides read TGCAGTGCTGCTCTAGGCCCCACCTACGAGCAGTACTTC. Amino acid sequence: CSAALGPTYEQYF.

The V call is TRBV6-5, the J call TRBJ2-1; TRBD1 matches at 7 bases. V lost 0 bases and J lost 4; bases outside the gene matches: 6. This CDR3 comprises 16 residues. Per germline, CDR1 MNHEY and CDR2 SVGAGI. Here the CDR3 DNA reads TGTGCCAGCAGTTACTCTCCCGGGACAGCGTACAATGAGCAGTTCTTC. Translation: CASSYSPGTAYNEQFF.

This clonotype has a count of ten or more. The chain combines TRBV2 with TRBJ2-1; 7 bases match TRBD2. CDR1 is SNHLY, CDR2 FYNNEI, per germline. Losses at the gene ends were 6 bases for V and 2 bases for J; bases not matched to a gene: 7. CDR3 length equals 15 residues. CDR3 nucleotides: TGTGCCAGCAGCCCTAGCGGAGGCGCCTACAATGAGCAGTTCTTC. Translation: CASSPSGGAYNEQFF.

V gene TRBV7-3 combines with J gene TRBJ2-7, with D perhaps given as TRBD1 or TRBD2 (6 bases each). Germline V CDR1 and CDR2: SGHTA, FQGTGA. V was clipped by 0 bases and J by 5 bases, with 11 bases between them. The CDR3 is 14 amino acids. The CDR3 here is CASSLTQGRNEQYF. The CDR3 coding sequence is TGTGCCAGCAGCTTAACGCAGGGGAGGAACGAGCAGTACTTC.

This clonotype was seen many times. The V call is TRBV7-9, the J call TRBJ1-1, with D maybe TRBD1 (6 bases). From germline, CDR1 is SEHNR and CDR2 FQNEAQ (reference sequence). The CDR3 runs to 16 residues. V shed 1 base and J shed 2 bases, with 14 bases lying between them. The CDR3 sequence is CASSLDGGRENTEAFF. The CDR3 DNA follows: TGTGCCAGCAGCTTAGACGGGGGGCGGGAAAACACTGAAGCTTTCTTT.

About this clonotype itself: One end of the junction is discordant with germline, which a read error may explain. The J gene is TRBJ1-1, the V gene TRBV27; TRBD1 is a possible D gene (5 bases). The CDR3 covers 12 residues. Per germline, CDR1 MNHEY and CDR2 SMNVEV (reference sequence). The CDR3 spells CASNLTGLEAFF. In nucleotides, the CDR3 is TGTGCCAGCAATTTAACAGGCCTTGAAGCTTTCTTT.